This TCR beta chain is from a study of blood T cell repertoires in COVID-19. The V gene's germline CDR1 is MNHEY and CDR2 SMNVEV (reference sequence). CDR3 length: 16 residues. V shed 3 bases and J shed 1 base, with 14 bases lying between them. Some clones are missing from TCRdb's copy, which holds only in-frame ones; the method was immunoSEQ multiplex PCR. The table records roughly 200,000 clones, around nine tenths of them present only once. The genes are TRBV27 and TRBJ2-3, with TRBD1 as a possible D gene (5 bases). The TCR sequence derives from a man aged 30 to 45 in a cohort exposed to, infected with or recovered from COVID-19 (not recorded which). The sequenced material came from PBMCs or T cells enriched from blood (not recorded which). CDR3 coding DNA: TGTGCCAGCAGTTTCGATCAGGGTGTGGGCACAGATACGCAGTATTTT. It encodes CASSFDQGVGTDTQYF.